The clone carrying this T cell receptor beta chain was detected only a few times. Its matching antigen is unknown. This entry belongs to a study of T cell repertoires in cytomegalovirus infection. TCRdb re-derived calls from the reads in MiXCR, one entry per CDR3 protein. The table includes about 700,000 distinct CDR3 sequences, about 33% detected once. Trimming removed 0 bases from V and 4 bases from J, with 7 bases in between. The V gene's germline CDR1 is MNHNS and CDR2 SASEGT. CDR3 length equals 15 residues. The chain uses TRBV6-1 and TRBJ1-6, with a possible D match to TRBD1 (5 bases). The receptor's source is a human donor in good health (CMV status not recorded). Some clones in this sample may be carry-over from other donors' samples. The specimen comprised cultured PBMCs, sampled from culture after CMV antigen stimulation. The CDR3 reads CASSEADSYNSPLHF. Written as DNA, the CDR3 is TGTGCCAGCAGTGAAGCCGACAGTTATAATTCACCCCTCCACTTT.